The 3 T cell receptor beta chains reported below all come from one sample, sequenced in a study of blood T cell repertoires in COVID-19. TCRdb keeps only in-frame clones here, not all; method: immunoSEQ multiplex PCR. Here the sample spans 270,000 or so clones, more than 85% being singletons. Sequencing was done on a sample of peripheral blood. The source of these receptors is a man between 35 and 55 years old with acute or convalescent COVID-19.

The rearrangement uses TRBV5-5 and TRBJ1-3; D perhaps matches TRBD1 (5 bases). The germline V gene has CDR1 SGHKS and CDR2 YYEKEE (reference sequence). Trimming cost V 3 bases and J 4 bases, with 8 bases left between them. The CDR3 is 13 amino acids. The CDR3 DNA reads TGTGCCAGCAGCTATCAGGGAGGAAACACCATATATTTT. Residues: CASSYQGGNTIYF.

The chain is built from TRBV2 and TRBJ1-1, with no clear D. The CDR3 sequence is 15 residues long. Trimming took 5 bases from V and 1 from J, leaving 14 bases between them. The germline CDR1 and CDR2 sequences are SNHLY and FYNNEI. Written as DNA, the CDR3 is TGTGCCAGCAGTTTTACCGCCACTGGGAACACTGAAGCTTTCTTT. Its translation is CASSFTATGNTEAFF.

V usage is TRBV15 and J usage is TRBJ2-3; TRBD2 agrees at 10 bases. The J segment lost 11 bases and the V segment lost 1 base, leaving 9 bases of the junction unmatched. The germline CDR1 and CDR2 sequences are LNHNV and YYDKDF (reference sequence). The CDR3 has 15 amino acids. As DNA, the CDR3 is TGTGCCACCAGCAGAGGGGTAGCGGGGGGTGTAAGGCAGTATTTT. It yields the protein CATSRGVAGGVRQYF.